The rows below give T cell receptor beta chains drawn from one sample of a study of T-cell memory formation after mild COVID-19. TCRdb itself ran the 5' RACE reads through MiXCR, one entry per CDR3 protein. The table records some 350,000 distinct CDR3 sequences, roughly 13% of them present only once. What was sequenced was PBMCs or a T cell subset sorted from them (not recorded which). The receptors were sampled from a man between 18 and 29 years old who had mild COVID-19 (a few samples of this study predate the infection). Cell type and time point are not known. The CDR3 runs from the conserved cysteine through the conserved F or W. A D gene is named only where the DNA matches it firmly. Clone size is given for some rows only: seen once, a few or many times, or a class if the clone is expanded.

D gene,J gene,clone size,V gene,CDR3 DNA,CDR3 protein
.,TRBJ1-6,few,TRBV4-2,TGTGCCAGCAGCCAAGAAGGCTATAATTCACCCCTCCACTTT,CASSQEGYNSPLHF
TRBD1,TRBJ2-5,many,TRBV5-1,TGCGCCAGCAGCCCCGGGACAGTCCAAGAGACCCAGTACTTC,CASSPGTVQETQYF
.,TRBJ1-2,.,TRBV20-1,TGCAGTGCTAGAGTGATTGGCCGGGGGGCAGGCTATGGCTACACCTTC,CSARVIGRGAGYGYTF
.,TRBJ2-7,few,TRBV27,TGTGCCAGCAGTTTCCGACGGGTGTTCATTGCGGGAACTTCCTACGAGCAGTACTTC,CASSFRRVFIAGTSYEQYF
.,TRBJ2-2,few,TRBV2,TGTGCCAGCAGTGAGTGGAGGGGGCACACCGGGGAGCTGTTTTTT,CASSEWRGHTGELFF
.,TRBJ1-3,few,TRBV7-2,TGTGCCAGCAGCCTGCGGATAAACCAAGGGGATGGCACCATATATTTT,CASSLRINQGDGTIYF
.,TRBJ2-1,few,TRBV7-8,TGTTCCAGCAGCTTAAGGGGGGTGGGCTATGAGCAGTTCTTC,CSSSLRGVGYEQFF
.,TRBJ2-5,many,TRBV5-1,TGCGCCAGCAGCTTGGACCCGGCTAAGCTGTCGGGGACCCAGTACTTC,CASSLDPAKLSGTQYF
.,TRBJ2-2,.,TRBV7-2,TGTGCCAGCAGCAAACGGGCCAACACCGGGGAGCTGTTTTTT,CASSKRANTGELFF
.,TRBJ2-2,many,TRBV6-6,TGTGCCAGCAAGTCGGGCTCCGGGGAGCTGTTTTTT,CASKSGSGELFF
TRBD2,TRBJ2-5,few,TRBV29-1,TGCAGCGTTGGGGCGGGGGGGAACCAAGAGACCCAGTACTTC,CSVGAGGNQETQYF
TRBD2,TRBJ2-2,few,TRBV4-2,TGTGCCAGCAGCCCGCTAGCGGGGGGGTTGGCCGGGGAGCTGTTTTTT,CASSPLAGGLAGELFF
TRBD2,TRBJ2-5,.,TRBV5-1,TGCGCCAGCAGGAGCGGGGGCAGACCACTCCAAGAGACCCAGTACTTC,CASRSGGRPLQETQYF
.,TRBJ1-1,few,TRBV5-1,TGCGCCAGCAGCCCCCCGACAGTTATGAACACTGAAGCTTTCTTT,CASSPPTVMNTEAFF
.,TRBJ1-1,many,TRBV7-2,TGTGCCAGCAGCCCCAGGCTGTCGAACACTGAAGCTTTCTTT,CASSPRLSNTEAFF
.,TRBJ2-3,.,TRBV5-4,TGTGCCACCAGTTCGATATACACAGATACGCAGTATTTT,CATSSIYTDTQYF
.,TRBJ1-1,few,TRBV15,TGTGCCACCAGCAGGGAGCGGGACACTGAAGCTTTCTTT,CATSRERDTEAFF
.,TRBJ1-1,.,TRBV9,TGTGCCAGCAGCGAAAGGATCCAGGGCAACACTGAAGCTTTCTTT,CASSERIQGNTEAFF
TRBD1,TRBJ2-6,.,TRBV5-1,TGCGCCAGCGCCGAGGGGGCTACTGGGGCCAACGTCCTGACTTTC,CASAEGATGANVLTF